Shown below are 9 T cell receptor beta chains from a single sample sequenced in a study of T cells in Graves' hyperthyroidism and ophthalmopathy. Amplified regions were TCR beta CDR3 sequences from RNA transcripts. The primer set for the first-round RT-PCR of the TCR CDR3 was HTBI. MiXCR was run by TCRdb on the multiplex PCR reads, yielding one entry per CDR3 protein. The sample contains 300,000 to 500,000 distinct CDR3 sequences, roughly 13% of which appear only once. The specimen was blood. These receptors were taken from a man aged 50-60 years with Graves' ophthalmopathy.

The sample holds many counts of this clonotype. The chain joins TRBV20-1 to TRBJ2-7; TRBD1 matches at 7 bases. This CDR3 is 13 amino acids long. Losses at the gene ends were 6 bases for V and 4 bases for J; bases not matched to a gene: 9. Per the germline V gene, CDR1 is DFQATT and CDR2 is SNEGSKA (reference sequence). CDR3 loop: CSASQGHWYEQYF. CDR3 coding DNA: TGCAGTGCATCACAGGGGCACTGGTACGAGCAGTACTTC.

The rearrangement uses TRBV6-1 and TRBJ2-1; D may correspond to TRBD1 or TRBD2 (5 bases each). The CDR3 consists of 15 residues. In germline, CDR1 is MNHNS, CDR2 SASEGT. Trimming took 5 bases from V and 2 from J, leaving 13 bases between them. The CDR3 region is CASSIRDGPYNEQFF. The CDR3 DNA reads as TGTGCCAGCAGTATCCGGGACGGACCCTACAATGAGCAGTTCTTC.

The sample holds many counts of this clonotype. The chain links TRBV28 to TRBJ2-5; TRBD1 agrees at 7 bases. The CDR3 has 15 residues. Germline lookup yields CDR1 MDHEN and CDR2 SYDVKM. The J segment lost 6 bases and the V segment lost 5 bases, leaving 12 bases of the junction unmatched. DNA of the CDR3: TGTGCCAGCAGTAGAGGGACACAGGGGCATAAGACCCAGTACTTC. The encoded protein is CASSRGTQGHKTQYF.

The table lists this clonotype with many counts. The rearrangement uses TRBV30 and TRBJ1-2; tentatively, D is TRBD1 (5 bases). This CDR3 spans 13 amino acids. The V end lost 5 bases, the J end lost 4 bases, and 14 bases lay between the germline ends. Germline V gives CDR1 GTSNPN, CDR2 SVGIG (reference sequence). In nucleotides, the CDR3 is TGTGCCTGGTCAATGGGCGGGACCTATGGCTACACCTTC. Its protein product is CAWSMGGTYGYTF. Based on the CDR3 plus reference TRBV30 and TRBJ1-2, the full variable domain is SQTIHQWPATLVQPVGSPLSLECTVEGTSNPNLYWYRQAAGRGLQLLFYSVGIGQISSEVPQNLSASRPQDRQFILSSKKLLLSDSGFYLCAWSMGGTYGYTFGSGTRLTVV.

This clonotype was counted ten times or more. This chain joins TRBV30 and TRBJ2-2, with 7 bases that match TRBD1. The CDR3 sequence is 15 residues long. Germline V gene data show CDR1 as GTSNPN and CDR2 as SVGIG (reference sequence). V was clipped by 5 bases and J by 0 bases; unmatched bases: 6. Here the CDR3 DNA reads TGTGCCTGGGAAGGGACAGTCGCGAACACCGGGGAGCTGTTTTTT. Its translation: CAWEGTVANTGELFF.

This clonotype was picked up many times. V is TRBV29-1 and J is TRBJ2-7; possibly TRBD1 for D (5 bases). The CDR3 is 12 residues long. The V and J ends lost 4 bases and 2 bases respectively, with 9 bases between them. The germline V gene has CDR1 SQVTM and CDR2 ANQGSEA. CDR3 coding DNA: TGCAGCGTTGGAGTGACAGCCTACGAGCAGTACTTC. Residues: CSVGVTAYEQYF.

The genes are TRBV9 and TRBJ1-6, with D unclear. Germline lookup yields CDR1 SGDLS and CDR2 YYNGEE. The CDR3 runs to 14 residues. V lost 7 bases and J 10 bases, leaving 18 bases between the germline ends. The CDR3 bases are TGTGCCAGCGGCCCAATCTCGGGGAGATCACCCCTCCACTTT. Protein product: CASGPISGRSPLHF. Together with reference TRBV9 and TRBJ1-6, the CDR3 gives the full variable domain: DSGVTQTPKHLITATGQRVTLRCSPRSGDLSVYWYQQSLDQGLQFLIQYYNGEERAKGNILERFSAQQFPDLHSELNLSSLELGDSALYFCASGPISGRSPLHFGNGTRLTVT.

This clonotype was detected many times. This chain connects TRBV20-1 to TRBJ1-1, with D possibly TRBD1 on 5 matching bases. The CDR3 loop spans 17 amino acids. CDR1 and CDR2 (germline): DFQATT, SNEGSKA (reference sequence). Trimming stripped 6 bases from V and 0 bases from J, with 23 bases between. The DNA of the CDR3 is TGCAGTGCAAACAGCAGGGCCGGAGCTCCGATGAACACTGAAGCTTTCTTT. Protein sequence: CSANSRAGAPMNTEAFF.

This clonotype came up many times. The chain couples TRBV12-3 or TRBV12-4 to TRBJ1-1; D might be TRBD1 (5 bases). With 6 bases removed from V and 1 base from J, the gap between germline ends came to 18 bases. CDR3 size: 16 residues. The CDR3 reads CASSQGRRGGNTEAFF. For the CDR3, the DNA is TGTGCCAGCAGCCAAGGGAGGAGGGGCGGGAACACTGAAGCTTTCTTT.